This paragraph covers one T cell receptor beta chain sequence. Antigen: not known. The CDR3 runs to 17 residues. V shed 7 bases and J shed 0 bases, with 19 bases lying between them. This sample was included in a study of T cells after yellow fever vaccination. In TCRdb, the 5' RACE reads were re-called with MiXCR into one record per CDR3 protein. The sample has some 600,000 distinct CDR3 sequences, 12% seen once; the top ten hold more than 12%. Whole-study findings and limits: Post-booster repertoires again held most primary-vaccination clones (about 95% CD4, roughly 88% CD8).

The TCR sequence derives from a man aged 30 to 45 who received the YFV17D yellow fever vaccine. Sequencing used PBMCs, obtained on the day of the yellow fever booster vaccination. The chain is built from TRBV6-7 and TRBJ2-1; tentatively, D is TRBD1 (5 bases). TRBV6-7 is marked as an open reading frame, function uncertain. CDR3 coding DNA: TGTGCCAGCACCCACCCCCAGGGCAGAAACTCCTACAATGAGCAGTTCTTC. Encoded protein: CASTHPQGRNSYNEQFF.